This TCR beta chain was captured by sequencing in a study of human CD8 memory T cell subsets. General study points: This study sequenced only the T cell receptor beta chains and no others. Diversity in stem-like memory and precursor exhausted T cells was similarly high, unlike effector memory cells.

As for this clonotype: Its antigen is unidentified.

Libraries of TCR beta chains were produced by 5' RACE (UMI-labeled). TCRdb reanalyzed the 5' RACE reads and collapses them to one entry per CDR3 protein, without DNA. The sample table sets out 5,000 to 6,500 distinct CDR3 sequences. Total CD8+ T cells were enriched by negative magnetic separation. This TCR was sampled from a human donor in good health. Sequenced sample: CD8+ T cells from PBMCs.

CDR3 residues: CASSPSDRGFYEQYF. The J gene is TRBJ2-7, the V gene TRBV18; the D gene TCRdb calls, TRBD1, cannot be checked with no DNA. There are 15 residues in the CDR3. Germline V lookup: CDR1 KGHSH, CDR2 LQKENI.